The rows below give T cell receptor beta chains drawn from one sample of a study of early T cells in non-severe SARS-CoV-2 infection. One entry per CDR3 protein results from TCRdb running MiXCR on the 5' RACE reads. The sample lists approximately 69,000 distinct CDR3 sequences, approximately 10% occurring once. Sequencing was performed on whole blood. The receptors originated from an adult who was a healthcare worker with PCR-confirmed SARS-CoV-2 infection or an uninfected control (not recorded which). Both conserved end residues are part of each CDR3. Each record gives: clone size, V gene, D gene, J gene, CDR3 length, CDR3 protein, CDR3 DNA. A D gene is named only where the DNA matches it firmly. A row's size may be missing; if present it is once, few, many or a size class.

>few|TRBV19|TRBD2|TRBJ2-3|19
CASSIKGSASGRASDTQYF
TGTGCCAGTAGTATTAAGGGTTCGGCTAGCGGGAGGGCCTCGGATACGCAGTATTTT
>-|TRBV28|-|TRBJ1-3|16
CASSPRQDASGNTIYF
TGTGCCAGCAGTCCCCGACAGGATGCCTCTGGAAACACCATATATTTT
>many|TRBV7-9|-|TRBJ2-4|13
CASSPQPQAPQYF
TGTGCCAGCAGCCCCCAGCCACAAGCGCCCCAGTACTTC
>many|TRBV6-2/TRBV6-3|-|TRBJ2-7|16
CASSYSMATITPEQYF
TGTGCCAGCAGTTACTCGATGGCGACTATAACCCCCGAGCAGTACTTC
>-|TRBV20-1|-|TRBJ1-5|13
CSARQDSNQPQHF
TGCAGTGCCCGACAGGATAGCAATCAGCCCCAGCATTTT
>few|TRBV5-1|-|TRBJ2-4|13
CASSQGSKNIQYF
TGCGCCAGCAGCCAGGGCTCCAAAAACATTCAGTACTTC
>many|TRBV5-6|-|TRBJ2-3|11
CASSSLDTQYF
TGTGCCAGCAGCTCCCTAGATACGCAGTATTTT
>-|TRBV10-3|-|TRBJ2-1|12
CAIQDTYNEQFF
TGTGCCATCCAGGATACCTACAATGAGCAGTTCTTC
>few|TRBV20-1|TRBD1|TRBJ1-4|11
CSAPDTGQGDF
TGCAGTGCCCCGGATACGGGACAGGGAGATTTT
>many|TRBV7-2|-|TRBJ1-1|15
CASSLGEGWNTEAFF
TGTGCCAGCAGCTTAGGAGAGGGTTGGAACACTGAAGCTTTCTTT
>-|TRBV15|-|TRBJ1-6|14
CATSMDYGHSPLHF
TGTGCCACCAGCATGGATTACGGACACTCACCCCTCCACTTT
>many|TRBV5-1|TRBD1|TRBJ2-1|16
CASSLRQGENDNEQFF
TGCGCCAGCAGCTTGAGACAGGGGGAAAACGACAATGAGCAGTTCTTC
>many|TRBV20-1|TRBD1|TRBJ1-1|12
CSAKTGDTEAFF
TGCAGTGCTAAAACAGGGGACACTGAAGCTTTCTTT
>-|TRBV5-1|TRBD1|TRBJ1-6|18
CASSSRDRDHSYNSPLHF
TGCGCCAGCAGCTCCAGGGACAGGGACCACTCCTATAATTCACCCCTCCACTTT
>-|TRBV4-1|-|TRBJ1-1|15
CASRFLTRENTEAFF
TGCGCCAGCAGATTCCTGACAAGGGAGAACACTGAAGCTTTCTTT
>-|TRBV5-1|TRBD2|TRBJ2-1|15
CASSLGLAGGTEQFF
TGCGCCAGCAGCTTGGGACTAGCGGGAGGGACTGAGCAGTTCTTC